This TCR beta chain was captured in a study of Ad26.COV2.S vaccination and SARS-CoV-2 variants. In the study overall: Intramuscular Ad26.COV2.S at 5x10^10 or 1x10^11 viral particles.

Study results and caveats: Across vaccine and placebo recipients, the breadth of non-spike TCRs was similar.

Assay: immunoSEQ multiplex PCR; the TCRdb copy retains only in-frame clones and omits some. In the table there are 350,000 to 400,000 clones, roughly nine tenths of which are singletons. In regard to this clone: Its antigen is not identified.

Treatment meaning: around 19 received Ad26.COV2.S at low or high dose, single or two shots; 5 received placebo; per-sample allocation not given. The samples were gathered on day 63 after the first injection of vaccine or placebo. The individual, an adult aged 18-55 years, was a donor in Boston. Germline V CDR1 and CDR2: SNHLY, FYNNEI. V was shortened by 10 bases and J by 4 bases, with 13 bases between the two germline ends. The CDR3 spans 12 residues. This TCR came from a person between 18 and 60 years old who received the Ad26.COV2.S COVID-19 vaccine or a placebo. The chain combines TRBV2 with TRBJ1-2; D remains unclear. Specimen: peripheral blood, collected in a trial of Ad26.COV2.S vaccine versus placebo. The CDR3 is CATSEGGYGYTF. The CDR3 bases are TGTGCCACGAGCGAGGGTGGCTATGGCTACACCTTC.